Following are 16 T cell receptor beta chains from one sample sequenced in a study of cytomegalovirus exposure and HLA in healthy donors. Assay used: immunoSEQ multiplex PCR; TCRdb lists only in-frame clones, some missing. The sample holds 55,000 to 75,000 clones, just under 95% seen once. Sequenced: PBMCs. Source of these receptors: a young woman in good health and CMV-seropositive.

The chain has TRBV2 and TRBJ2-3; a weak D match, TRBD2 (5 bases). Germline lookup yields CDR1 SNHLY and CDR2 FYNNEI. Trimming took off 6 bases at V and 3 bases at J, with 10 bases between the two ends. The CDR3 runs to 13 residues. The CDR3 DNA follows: TGTGCCAGCAGCGAGGACTCTACAGATACGCAGTATTTT. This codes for CASSEDSTDTQYF. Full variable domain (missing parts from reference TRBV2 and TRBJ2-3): EPEVTQTPSHQVTQMGQEVILRCVPISNHLYFYWYRQILGQKVEFLVSFYNNEISEKSEIFDDQFSVERPDGSNFTLKIRSTKLEDSAMYFCASSEDSTDTQYFGPGTRLTVL.

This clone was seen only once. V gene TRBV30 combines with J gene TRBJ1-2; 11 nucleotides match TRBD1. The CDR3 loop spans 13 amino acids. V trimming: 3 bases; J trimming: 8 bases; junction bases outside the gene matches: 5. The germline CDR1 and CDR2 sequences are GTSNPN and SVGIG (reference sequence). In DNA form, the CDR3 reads TGTGCCTGGAGCGAGGACAGGGGGCGCGGCTACACCTTC. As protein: CAWSEDRGRGYTF.

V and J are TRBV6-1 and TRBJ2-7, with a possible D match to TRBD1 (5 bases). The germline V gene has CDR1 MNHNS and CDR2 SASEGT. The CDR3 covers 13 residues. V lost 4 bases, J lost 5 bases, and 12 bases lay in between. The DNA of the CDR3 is TGTGCCAGCAGTGCAAAACAGGTGAACGAGCAGTACTTC. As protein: CASSAKQVNEQYF.

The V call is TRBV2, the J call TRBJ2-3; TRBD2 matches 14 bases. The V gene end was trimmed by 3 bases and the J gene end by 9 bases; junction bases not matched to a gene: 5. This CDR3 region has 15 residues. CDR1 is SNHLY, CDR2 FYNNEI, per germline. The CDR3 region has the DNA TGTGCCAGCAGTGATGGGACTAGCGGGAGAGGAACGCAGTATTTT. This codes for CASSDGTSGRGTQYF.

The CDR3 DNA reads TGCAGCGCCCTCGGACAGGGTTTGTACCAAGAGACCCAGTACTTC. Its translation: CSALGQGLYQETQYF. This chain joins TRBV29-1 and TRBJ2-5; 8 bases line up with TRBD1. Trimming at V came to 7 bases and at J to 0 bases, leaving 10 bases not matched to a gene. Germline-derived CDR1 and CDR2 are SQVTM and ANQGSEA. The CDR3 contains 15 residues.

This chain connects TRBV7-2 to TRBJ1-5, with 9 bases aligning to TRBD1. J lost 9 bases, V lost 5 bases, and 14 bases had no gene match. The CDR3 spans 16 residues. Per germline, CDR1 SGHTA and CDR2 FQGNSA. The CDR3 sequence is CASSDNPGQGRRPQHF. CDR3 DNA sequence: TGTGCCAGCAGCGATAATCCGGGACAGGGAAGAAGGCCCCAGCATTTT.

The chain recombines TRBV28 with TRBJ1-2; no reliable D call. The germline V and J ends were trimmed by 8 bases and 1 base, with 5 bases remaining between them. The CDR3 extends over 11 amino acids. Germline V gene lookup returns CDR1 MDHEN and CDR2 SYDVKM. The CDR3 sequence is CASLDNYGYTF. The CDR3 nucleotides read TGTGCCAGCCTAGATAACTATGGCTACACCTTC.

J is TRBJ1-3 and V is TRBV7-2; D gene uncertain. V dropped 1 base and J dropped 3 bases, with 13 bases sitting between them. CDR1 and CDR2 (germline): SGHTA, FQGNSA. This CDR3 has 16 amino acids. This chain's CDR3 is CASSLGRTGNGNTIYF. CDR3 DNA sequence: TGTGCCAGCAGCTTAGGGCGGACCGGGAATGGAAACACCATATATTTT. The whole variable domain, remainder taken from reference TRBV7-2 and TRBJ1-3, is GAGVSQSPSNKVTEKGKDVELRCDPISGHTALYWYRQSLGQGLEFLIYFQGNSAPDKSGLPSDRFSAERTGGSVSTLTIQRTQQEDSAVYLCASSLGRTGNGNTIYFGEGSWLTVV.

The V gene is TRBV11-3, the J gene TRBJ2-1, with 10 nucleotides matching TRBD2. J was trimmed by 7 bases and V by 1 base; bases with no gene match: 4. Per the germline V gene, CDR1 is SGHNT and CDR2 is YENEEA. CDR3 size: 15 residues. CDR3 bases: TGTGCCAGCAGCTTAGGGACTAGCGGCTGGAATGAGCAGTTCTTC. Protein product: CASSLGTSGWNEQFF.

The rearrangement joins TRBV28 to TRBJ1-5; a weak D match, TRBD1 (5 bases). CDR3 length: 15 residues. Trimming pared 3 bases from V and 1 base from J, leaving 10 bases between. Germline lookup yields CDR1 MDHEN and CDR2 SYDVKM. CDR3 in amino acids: CASSFPGPSNQPQHF. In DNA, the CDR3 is TGTGCCAGCAGTTTTCCAGGGCCGAGCAATCAGCCCCAGCATTTT.

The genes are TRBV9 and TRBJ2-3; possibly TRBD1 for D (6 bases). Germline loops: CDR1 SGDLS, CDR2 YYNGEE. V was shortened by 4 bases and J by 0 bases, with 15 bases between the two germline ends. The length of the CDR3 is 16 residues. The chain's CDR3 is CASSLEDRLSTDTQYF. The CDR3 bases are TGTGCCAGCAGCCTAGAAGACAGGTTAAGCACAGATACGCAGTATTTT.

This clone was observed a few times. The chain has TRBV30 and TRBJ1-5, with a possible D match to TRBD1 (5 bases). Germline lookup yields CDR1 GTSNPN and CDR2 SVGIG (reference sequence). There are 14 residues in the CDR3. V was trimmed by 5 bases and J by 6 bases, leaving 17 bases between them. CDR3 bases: TGTGCCTGGCCCAGGGAGGCGTGCGGTCAGCCCCAGCATTTT. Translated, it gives CAWPREACGQPQHF.

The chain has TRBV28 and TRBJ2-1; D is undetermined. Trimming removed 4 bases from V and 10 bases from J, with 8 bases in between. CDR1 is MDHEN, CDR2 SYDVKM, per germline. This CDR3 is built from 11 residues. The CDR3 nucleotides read TGTGCCAGCAGTTCCCCCTACGAGCAGTTCTTC. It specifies CASSSPYEQFF.

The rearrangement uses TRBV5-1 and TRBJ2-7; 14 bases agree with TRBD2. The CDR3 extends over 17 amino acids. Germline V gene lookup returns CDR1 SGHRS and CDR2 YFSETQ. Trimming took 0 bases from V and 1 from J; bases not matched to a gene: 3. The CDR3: CASSLGGLAGGSYEQYF. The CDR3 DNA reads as TGCGCCAGCAGCTTGGGAGGACTAGCGGGAGGTTCCTACGAGCAGTACTTC.

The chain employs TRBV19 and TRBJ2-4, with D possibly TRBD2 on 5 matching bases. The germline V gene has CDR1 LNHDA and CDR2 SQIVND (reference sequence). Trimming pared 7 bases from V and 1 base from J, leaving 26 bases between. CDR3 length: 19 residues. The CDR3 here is CASNKSGPRGDGAKNIQYF. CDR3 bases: TGTGCCAGTAACAAATCGGGTCCCCGGGGAGATGGGGCCAAAAACATTCAGTACTTC.

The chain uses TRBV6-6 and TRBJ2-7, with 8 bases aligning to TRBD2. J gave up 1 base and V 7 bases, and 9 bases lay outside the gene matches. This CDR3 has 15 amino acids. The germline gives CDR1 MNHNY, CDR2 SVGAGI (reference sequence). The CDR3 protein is CASNPSGRGSYEQYF. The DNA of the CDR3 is TGTGCCAGCAACCCAAGCGGGAGAGGTTCCTACGAGCAGTACTTC.